This entry describes one T cell receptor beta chain. The antigen is undetermined. This CDR3 is 16 amino acids long. Germline CDR1 MDHEN, CDR2 SYDVKM. V dropped 8 bases and J dropped 1 base, with 17 bases sitting between them. This entry belongs to a study of Graves' ophthalmopathy and Graves' hyperthyroidism. Looking at the study overall: A follow-up of 18 months without ophthalmopathy meant that hyperthyroidism was stable. Study-level results: A classifier, a 13-signature model, separated ophthalmopathy from stable hyperthyroidism with approximately 87% sensitivity and 75% to 82% specificity. Blood samples also showed most expanded thyroid clonotypes exceeding 0.001 frequency.

Scientists amplified the TCR beta CDR3 regions from RNA transcripts. HTBI-primed first-round RT-PCR preceded second-round multiplex PCR. In TCRdb, the multiplex PCR reads were re-called with MiXCR into one record per CDR3 protein. The sample comprises over a million distinct CDR3 sequences, less than 45% of which are singletons, and around 10% rests with the top ten. The material sequenced was peripheral blood or thyroid tissue (not recorded which). The TCR originated in an adult man with Graves' hyperthyroidism. V usage is TRBV28 and J usage is TRBJ2-2; D might be TRBD1 (5 bases). CDR3 region: CASHRFGQGNTGELFF. The DNA of the CDR3 is TGTGCCAGCCACCGATTCGGGCAGGGGAACACCGGGGAGCTGTTTTTT.